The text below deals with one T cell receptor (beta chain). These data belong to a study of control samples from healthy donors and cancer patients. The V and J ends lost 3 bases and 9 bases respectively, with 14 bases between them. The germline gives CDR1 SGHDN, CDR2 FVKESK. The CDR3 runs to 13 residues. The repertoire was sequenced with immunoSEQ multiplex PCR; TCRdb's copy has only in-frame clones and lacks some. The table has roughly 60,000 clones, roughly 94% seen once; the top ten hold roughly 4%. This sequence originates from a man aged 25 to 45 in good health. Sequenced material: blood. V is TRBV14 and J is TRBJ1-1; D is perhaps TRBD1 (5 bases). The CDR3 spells CASSHSGRTKAFF. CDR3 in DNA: TGTGCCAGCAGCCATTCGGGACGGACAAAAGCTTTCTTT. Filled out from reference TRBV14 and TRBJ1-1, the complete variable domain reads EAGVTQFPSHSVIEKGQTVTLRCDPISGHDNLYWYRRVMGKEIKFLLHFVKESKQDESGMPNNRFLAERTGGTYSTLKVQPAELEDSGVYFCASSHSGRTKAFFGQGTRLTVV.